This is a list of T cell receptor beta chains from one sample in a study of blood T cell repertoires in COVID-19. Libraries were prepared by immunoSEQ multiplex PCR; TCRdb keeps only in-frame clonotypes and omits some of them. This table holds 180,000 or so clones, roughly 87% found once. Sequenced sample: peripheral blood. The receptors come from a woman aged 45-59 years with acute or convalescent COVID-19. CDR3s include the opening cysteine and the closing phenylalanine or tryptophan. A D gene is named only where the DNA matches it firmly. The size field is filled for only some rows; it gives once, few, many or a size class.

cdr3_length	j_call	v_call	d_call	clone_size	cdr3_nt	cdr3_aa
16	TRBJ2-4	TRBV3-1/TRBV3-2	TRBD2	.	TGTGCCAGCAGCCAGGGCGGGAGTGTAACCAAAAACATTCAGTACTTC	CASSQGGSVTKNIQYF
15	TRBJ2-1	TRBV18	.	.	TGTGCCAGCTCACCGTTAAAGGGGGAATACAATGAGCAGTTCTTC	CASSPLKGEYNEQFF
14	TRBJ1-6	TRBV13	TRBD1	.	TGTGCCAGCAGCTCTACAGGGGAGAATTCACCCCTCCACTTT	CASSSTGENSPLHF
14	TRBJ2-1	TRBV2	.	once	TGTGCCAGCAACACCAGACCAGGAGCGGATGAGCAGTTCTTC	CASNTRPGADEQFF
14	TRBJ2-1	TRBV27	TRBD2	.	TGTGCCAGCAGTCTAGCGGTAACCTACAATGAGCAGTTCTTC	CASSLAVTYNEQFF
17	TRBJ1-1	TRBV7-2	.	.	TGTGCCAGCAGCTCCCAGGGGTCGGGCGGAATGAACACTGAAGCTTTCTTT	CASSSQGSGGMNTEAFF
17	TRBJ2-7	TRBV4-1	TRBD2	.	TGCGCCAGCAGCCGCCTAAGTAGGGCGGGAGTTCACTACGAGCAGTACTTC	CASSRLSRAGVHYEQYF
14	TRBJ1-2	TRBV6-2/TRBV6-3	.	.	TGTGCCACGAGCCCTTCCGGGACACACTATGGCTACACCTTC	CATSPSGTHYGYTF
16	TRBJ2-1	TRBV19	TRBD2	.	TGTGCCAGTGGGACTAGCGGGAGGGCCGGCTACAATGAGCAGTTCTTC	CASGTSGRAGYNEQFF
11	TRBJ2-7	TRBV5-1	.	.	TGCGCCAGCAGCGGCAACTACGAGCAGTACTTC	CASSGNYEQYF
14	TRBJ1-2	TRBV6-5	.	.	TGTGCCAGCAGTACTCGGCGGCAGAGCTATGGCTACACCTTC	CASSTRRQSYGYTF
16	TRBJ2-7	TRBV7-2	TRBD1	.	TGTGCCAGCAGCACCACAGGGGGCCTTACCTCGTACGAGCAGTACTTC	CASSTTGGLTSYEQYF
13	TRBJ2-2	TRBV6-2/TRBV6-3	.	.	TGTGCCAGCAGTTACCTCAGGACCGGGGAGCTGTTTTTT	CASSYLRTGELFF
14	TRBJ2-1	TRBV6-2/TRBV6-3	TRBD2	.	TGTGCCAGCACCCCCGGCGGGGGGTACAATGAGCAGTTCTTC	CASTPGGGYNEQFF
19	TRBJ1-1	TRBV3-1/TRBV3-2	TRBD1	.	TGTGCCAGCAGCCAAGATAGGAGGACAGGGGGACGTTGGAACACTGAAGCTTTCTTT	CASSQDRRTGGRWNTEAFF
16	TRBJ1-2	TRBV11-3	TRBD1	.	TGTGCCAGCAGCTTAGATCGGTTAGGGGGCGACTATGGCTACACCTTC	CASSLDRLGGDYGYTF
14	TRBJ2-2	TRBV6-2/TRBV6-3	TRBD1	.	TGTGCCAGCAGCCCACAGGGGGTGACCGGGGAGCTGTTTTTT	CASSPQGVTGELFF
16	TRBJ1-5	TRBV6-2/TRBV6-3	TRBD1	once	TGTGCCAGCAGTTACCCACGACAGGGTAAGATAGAGCCCCAGCATTTT	CASSYPRQGKIEPQHF
19	TRBJ2-2	TRBV9	TRBD2	.	TGTGCCAGCAGCGTAAATTATCCTAGCGGGGGCGGAATCACCGGGGAGCTGTTTTTT	CASSVNYPSGGGITGELFF
17	TRBJ2-3	TRBV4-1	.	once	TGCGCCAGCAGCCAAGATTTTCCTCCACAGAGCACAGATACGCAGTATTTT	CASSQDFPPQSTDTQYF
15	TRBJ1-1	TRBV7-2	TRBD1	once	TGTGCCAGCAGCTTAGCCGGGACAGCGAACACTGAAGCTTTCTTT	CASSLAGTANTEAFF
13	TRBJ1-1	TRBV13	.	once	TGTGCCAGCAGCCCTACGTGGGGGGCTGAAGCTTTCTTT	CASSPTWGAEAFF
15	TRBJ2-1	TRBV10-3	TRBD2	once	TGTGCCATCAGTGACCCGGGGGGGGGTTACAATGAGCAGTTCTTC	CAISDPGGGYNEQFF
14	TRBJ1-5	TRBV15	.	.	TGTGCCACCAGCCGCAGATCCGATTTCCAGCCCCAGCATTTT	CATSRRSDFQPQHF
12	TRBJ1-1	TRBV12-3/TRBV12-4	.	once	TGTGCCAGCAGTTTACAGAACACTGAAGCTTTCTTT	CASSLQNTEAFF
14	TRBJ1-6	TRBV6-2/TRBV6-3	TRBD1	.	TGTGCCAGCAGTTCCAGGGGGCGTAATTCACCCCTCCACTTT	CASSSRGRNSPLHF
12	TRBJ2-5	TRBV30	.	.	TGTGCCTGGATGGGGGCTGAAGAGACCCAGTACTTC	CAWMGAEETQYF
15	TRBJ1-2	TRBV6-5	.	few	TGTGCCAGCAGGGAGCTTGGAGGGGAGGTGAGGGGCTACACCTTC	CASRELGGEVRGYTF
17	TRBJ1-3	TRBV4-2	.	.	TGTGCCAGCAGCCAAGATAAAACAGCTTTTTCGGGAAACACCATATATTTT	CASSQDKTAFSGNTIYF
16	TRBJ2-7	TRBV7-2	TRBD2	.	TGTGCCAGCAGCTTAGGGACTAGCGGGGGGGCGAGGGAGCAGTACTTC	CASSLGTSGGAREQYF